A selection of T cell receptor beta chains follows, all from one sample in a study of cytomegalovirus exposure and HLA in healthy donors. Sequencing was performed with immunoSEQ multiplex PCR; in TCRdb, only in-frame clones are kept and a portion is missing. The sample yields some 310,000 clones, approximately 88% seen once. Material for sequencing was PBMCs. These receptors all stem from a man between 25 and 39 years old in good health and CMV-seronegative. The CDR3 runs from the conserved cysteine through the conserved F or W. The order of the fields is D gene, V gene, CDR3 length, clone size, J gene, CDR3 DNA, CDR3 protein. The D gene is left open where the match is weak. Rows may omit the clone size; those that give it use once, few, many or a size class.

d_gene: -; v_gene: TRBV4-3; len: 15; abundance: once; j_gene: TRBJ1-5; CDR3nt: TGCGCCAGCAGTCCCGAATCCGGTAGCAATCAGCCCCAGCATTTT; CDR3aa: CASSPESGSNQPQHF
d_gene: -; v_gene: TRBV27; len: 12; abundance: -; j_gene: TRBJ2-7; CDR3nt: TGTGCCAGCAGTTTAGTCGGCAGGCAGCAGTACTTC; CDR3aa: CASSLVGRQQYF
d_gene: -; v_gene: TRBV5-4; len: 14; abundance: -; j_gene: TRBJ1-6; CDR3nt: TGTGCCAGCAGCTTGGGGGCAGGAATGTCACCCCTCCACTTT; CDR3aa: CASSLGAGMSPLHF
d_gene: -; v_gene: TRBV5-4; len: 12; abundance: once; j_gene: TRBJ2-1; CDR3nt: TGTGCCAGCAGCTTGGTGGCTGGTGAGCAGTTCTTC; CDR3aa: CASSLVAGEQFF
d_gene: -; v_gene: TRBV5-5; len: 15; abundance: -; j_gene: TRBJ2-1; CDR3nt: TGTGCCAGCAGCTTGGTACCACAGGGGAGGAATGAGCAGTTCTTC; CDR3aa: CASSLVPQGRNEQFF
d_gene: TRBD1; v_gene: TRBV6-1; len: 13; abundance: -; j_gene: TRBJ1-4; CDR3nt: TGTGCCAGCACACAGGGGCTGGGCGGAAAACTGTTTTTT; CDR3aa: CASTQGLGGKLFF
d_gene: -; v_gene: TRBV7-6; len: 15; abundance: -; j_gene: TRBJ2-1; CDR3nt: TGTGCCAGCAGCCCCCTGGGGAGCCCCTACAATGAGCAGTTCTTC; CDR3aa: CASSPLGSPYNEQFF
d_gene: TRBD1; v_gene: TRBV6-5; len: 14; abundance: -; j_gene: TRBJ1-1; CDR3nt: TGTGCCAGCAGTTACTACAGGGGGAACACTGAAGCTTTCTTT; CDR3aa: CASSYYRGNTEAFF
d_gene: -; v_gene: TRBV9; len: 18; abundance: -; j_gene: TRBJ1-6; CDR3nt: TGTGCCAGCAGCGTAGAACCAGGCCCGAGCTCCTATAATTCACCCCTCCACTTT; CDR3aa: CASSVEPGPSSYNSPLHF
d_gene: TRBD2; v_gene: TRBV12-5; len: 16; abundance: -; j_gene: TRBJ2-3; CDR3nt: TGTGCTAGTGCCCGGGGTAGCGGGGGGGCTGGAGATACGCAGTATTTT; CDR3aa: CASARGSGGAGDTQYF
d_gene: TRBD1; v_gene: TRBV7-9; len: 17; abundance: -; j_gene: TRBJ2-2; CDR3nt: TGTGCCAGCAGCTCTAAGATCGGGACAGGGCTGTCCGGGGAGCTGTTTTTT; CDR3aa: CASSSKIGTGLSGELFF
d_gene: -; v_gene: TRBV4-1; len: 16; abundance: -; j_gene: TRBJ1-2; CDR3nt: TGCGCCAGCAGCCAAAAAGGGGCCGAAGTGGGCTATGGCTACACCTTC; CDR3aa: CASSQKGAEVGYGYTF
d_gene: TRBD1; v_gene: TRBV29-1; len: 15; abundance: -; j_gene: TRBJ2-2; CDR3nt: TGCAGCGTTGTTCCCGGACAGGCCAACACCGGGGAGCTGTTTTTT; CDR3aa: CSVVPGQANTGELFF
d_gene: TRBD2; v_gene: TRBV5-1; len: 15; abundance: -; j_gene: TRBJ2-7; CDR3nt: TGCGCCAGCAGCTACCGGACTAGCGGGGATTCCGAGCAGTACTTC; CDR3aa: CASSYRTSGDSEQYF
d_gene: TRBD1; v_gene: TRBV2; len: 14; abundance: -; j_gene: TRBJ1-2; CDR3nt: TGTGCCAGCAGACCCGACAGGGAAGTCGGTGGCTACACCTTC; CDR3aa: CASRPDREVGGYTF
d_gene: -; v_gene: TRBV19; len: 14; abundance: -; j_gene: TRBJ2-3; CDR3nt: TGTGCCAGTAGTGCCAGGGTGAGCACAGATACGCAGTATTTT; CDR3aa: CASSARVSTDTQYF
d_gene: TRBD2; v_gene: TRBV27; len: 15; abundance: -; j_gene: TRBJ2-1; CDR3nt: TGTGCCAGCAGTTCCGCTAGCGGAATCTACAATGAGCAGTTCTTC; CDR3aa: CASSSASGIYNEQFF
d_gene: TRBD1; v_gene: TRBV5-4; len: 15; abundance: -; j_gene: TRBJ1-6; CDR3nt: TGTGCCAGCAGCTTGTTGGGACAGGGCAGCTCACCCCTCCACTTT; CDR3aa: CASSLLGQGSSPLHF
d_gene: -; v_gene: TRBV11-2; len: 14; abundance: -; j_gene: TRBJ1-2; CDR3nt: TGTGCCAGCAGCTTAGATCCAGGGCCTTATGGCTACACCTTC; CDR3aa: CASSLDPGPYGYTF
d_gene: -; v_gene: TRBV5-8; len: 15; abundance: -; j_gene: TRBJ2-5; CDR3nt: TGTGCCAGCAGCTTTCCCGGACTGGCTAAAGAGACCCAGTACTTC; CDR3aa: CASSFPGLAKETQYF
d_gene: TRBD1; v_gene: TRBV2; len: 15; abundance: -; j_gene: TRBJ2-7; CDR3nt: TGTGCCAGCTGTCTTCTATCGACAGGGGCCTACGAGCAGTACTTC; CDR3aa: CASCLLSTGAYEQYF
d_gene: TRBD1; v_gene: TRBV30; len: 14; abundance: -; j_gene: TRBJ1-2; CDR3nt: TGTGCCTGGATCGATGACAGGGGGAGGTATGGCTACACCTTC; CDR3aa: CAWIDDRGRYGYTF
d_gene: TRBD2; v_gene: TRBV10-2; len: 15; abundance: -; j_gene: TRBJ2-3; CDR3nt: TGCGCCAGCATGTTAGCGGGGGGCTTGGCAGATACGCAGTATTTT; CDR3aa: CASMLAGGLADTQYF
d_gene: TRBD2; v_gene: TRBV30; len: 13; abundance: -; j_gene: TRBJ2-1; CDR3nt: TGTGCCTGGATACTAGCGGGGGGGCATGAGCAGTTCTTC; CDR3aa: CAWILAGGHEQFF
d_gene: TRBD2; v_gene: TRBV4-1; len: 17; abundance: -; j_gene: TRBJ2-3; CDR3nt: TGCGCCAGCAGCCCGTTCTGGACTAGCGGTAGCACAGATACGCAGTATTTT; CDR3aa: CASSPFWTSGSTDTQYF
d_gene: TRBD2; v_gene: TRBV5-1; len: 15; abundance: -; j_gene: TRBJ2-1; CDR3nt: TGCGCCAGCAGCTTGGTGCTAGCGGGGGGTGGTGAGCAGTTCTTC; CDR3aa: CASSLVLAGGGEQFF
d_gene: -; v_gene: TRBV6-6; len: 16; abundance: once; j_gene: TRBJ2-2; CDR3nt: TGTGCCAGCTCAAGGGGGGGGGCAGAGCGGGTCGGGGAGCTGTTTTTT; CDR3aa: CASSRGGAERVGELFF
d_gene: TRBD1; v_gene: TRBV18; len: 16; abundance: -; j_gene: TRBJ1-3; CDR3nt: TGTGCCAGCTCACCACCGGACAGGGTGTCTGGAAACACCATATATTTT; CDR3aa: CASSPPDRVSGNTIYF
d_gene: -; v_gene: TRBV18; len: 15; abundance: -; j_gene: TRBJ2-7; CDR3nt: TGTGCCAGCTCACCACAGGGACAAGGAGCCTACGAGCAGTACTTC; CDR3aa: CASSPQGQGAYEQYF
d_gene: -; v_gene: TRBV6-5; len: 15; abundance: once; j_gene: TRBJ2-2; CDR3nt: TGTGCCAGCAGCAAAGACAGGTCGAACACCGGGGAGCTGTTTTTT; CDR3aa: CASSKDRSNTGELFF